This paragraph covers one T cell receptor beta chain sequence. The antigen remains undetermined. TCRdb independently ran MiXCR on the reads; one entry per CDR3 protein. The table has 800,000 to 950,000 distinct CDR3 sequences, 32% seen once. These data are taken from a study of T cell repertoires in cytomegalovirus infection. Turning to the study itself: In public TCR beta signatures, there were indications of both CMV infection and matching HLA type. Whole-study results and caveats: Cumulated frequencies of public TCR beta families served to identify carriers of CMV plus the relevant HLA. The ex vivo response showed dominance by HLA-C-restricted CMV-specific TCR beta clonotypes.

CDR3 size: 17 residues. V shed 2 bases and J shed 4 bases, with 15 bases lying between them. Per germline, CDR1 SGHAT and CDR2 FQNNGV. The sequencing used cultured CD8+ T cells from PBMCs, collected from culture after CMV antigen stimulation. The receptor's source is a human donor in good health (CMV status not recorded). Some clones in this sample may be carry-over from other donors' samples. The J gene is TRBJ1-6, the V gene TRBV11-2; weak D call: TRBD1 (6 bases). The CDR3 nucleotides read TGTGCCAGCAGCTTATCCCAGGACAGCTATTATAATTCACCCCTCCACTTT. Protein: CASSLSQDSYYNSPLHF.